This T cell receptor (beta chain) was sequenced for a study of cytomegalovirus exposure and HLA in healthy donors. Both 60 Vbeta primers and 13 Jbeta primers went into the PCR. TCRdb's copy holds only in-frame clones and misses some; the assay was immunoSEQ multiplex PCR. The sample lists approximately 150,000 clones, roughly 86% seen once, with roughly 5.2% in the top ten. General study points: TCR beta chains numbering some 160 were designated cytomegalovirus-associated. In an earlier analysis, most TCR beta V segments were productive about 90% or about 30% of the time.

The germline gives CDR1 SGHTA, CDR2 FQGNSA. Trimming took 4 bases from V and 4 from J; bases not matched to a gene: 3. The CDR3 has 13 amino acids. Concerning this clone itself: The antigen remains unidentified.

Sample: PBMCs. The clonotype comes from a girl aged 10 to 17 in good health and CMV-seropositive. The chain recombines TRBV7-2 with TRBJ1-2; TRBD1 aligns across 7 bases. DNA for the CDR3: TGTGCCAGCAGCTCCCCAGGGGGCTATGGCTACACCTTC. Protein: CASSSPGGYGYTF.